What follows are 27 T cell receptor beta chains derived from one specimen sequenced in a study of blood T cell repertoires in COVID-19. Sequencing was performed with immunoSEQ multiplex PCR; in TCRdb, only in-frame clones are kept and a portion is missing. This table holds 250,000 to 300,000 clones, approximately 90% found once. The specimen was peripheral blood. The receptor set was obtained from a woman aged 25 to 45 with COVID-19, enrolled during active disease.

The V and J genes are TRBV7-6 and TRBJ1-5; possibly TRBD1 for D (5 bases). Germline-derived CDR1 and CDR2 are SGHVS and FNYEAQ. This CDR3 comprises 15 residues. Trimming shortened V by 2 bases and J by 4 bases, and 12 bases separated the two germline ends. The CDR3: CASSLSGAGNQPQHF. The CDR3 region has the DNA TGTGCCAGCAGCTTAAGCGGGGCGGGGAATCAGCCCCAGCATTTT.

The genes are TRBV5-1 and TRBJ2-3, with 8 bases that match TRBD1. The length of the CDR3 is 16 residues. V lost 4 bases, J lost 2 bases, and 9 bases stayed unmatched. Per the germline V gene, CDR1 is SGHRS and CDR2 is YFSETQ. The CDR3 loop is CASSPRRQGFTDTQYF. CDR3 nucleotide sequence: TGCGCCAGCAGCCCCCGAAGACAGGGGTTCACAGATACGCAGTATTTT.

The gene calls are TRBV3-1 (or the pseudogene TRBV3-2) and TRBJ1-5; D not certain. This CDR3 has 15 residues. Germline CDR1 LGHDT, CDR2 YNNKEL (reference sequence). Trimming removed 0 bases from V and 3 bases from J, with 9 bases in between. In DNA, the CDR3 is TGTGCCAGCAGCCAAGAGTACGGGAACAATCAGCCCCAGCATTTT. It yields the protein CASSQEYGNNQPQHF.

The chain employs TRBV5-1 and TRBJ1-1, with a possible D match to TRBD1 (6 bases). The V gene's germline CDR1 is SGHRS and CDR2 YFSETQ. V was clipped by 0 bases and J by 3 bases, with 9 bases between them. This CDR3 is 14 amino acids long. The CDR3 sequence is CASSLAQGHTEAFF. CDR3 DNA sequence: TGCGCCAGCAGCTTGGCACAGGGTCACACTGAAGCTTTCTTT.

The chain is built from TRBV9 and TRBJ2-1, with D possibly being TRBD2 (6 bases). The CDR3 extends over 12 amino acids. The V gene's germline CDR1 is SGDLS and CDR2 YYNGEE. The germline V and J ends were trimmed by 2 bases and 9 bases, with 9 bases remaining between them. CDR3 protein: CASSVTRGEQFF. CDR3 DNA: TGTGCCAGCAGCGTGACTAGGGGTGAGCAGTTCTTC.

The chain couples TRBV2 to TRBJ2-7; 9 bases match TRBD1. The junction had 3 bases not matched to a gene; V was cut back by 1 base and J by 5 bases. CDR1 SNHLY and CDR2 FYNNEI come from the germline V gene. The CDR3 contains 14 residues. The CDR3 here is CASSEGTGVDEQYF. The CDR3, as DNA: TGTGCCAGCAGTGAAGGGACAGGGGTTGACGAGCAGTACTTC.

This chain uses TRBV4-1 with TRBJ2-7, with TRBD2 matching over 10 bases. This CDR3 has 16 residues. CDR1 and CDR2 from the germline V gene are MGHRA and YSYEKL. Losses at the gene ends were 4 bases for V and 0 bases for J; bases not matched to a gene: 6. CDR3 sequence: CASSLIAGGSSYEQYF. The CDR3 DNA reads TGCGCCAGCAGCCTAATAGCGGGAGGCTCCTCCTACGAGCAGTACTTC.

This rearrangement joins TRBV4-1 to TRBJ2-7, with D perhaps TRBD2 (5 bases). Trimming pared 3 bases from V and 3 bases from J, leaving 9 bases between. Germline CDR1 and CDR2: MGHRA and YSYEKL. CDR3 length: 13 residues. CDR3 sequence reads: CASSQPGDYEQYF. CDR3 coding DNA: TGCGCCAGCAGCCAGCCCGGGGACTACGAGCAGTACTTC.

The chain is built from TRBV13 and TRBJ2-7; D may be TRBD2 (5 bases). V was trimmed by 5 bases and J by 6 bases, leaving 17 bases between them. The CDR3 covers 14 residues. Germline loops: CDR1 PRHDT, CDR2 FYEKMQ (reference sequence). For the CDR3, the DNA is TGTGCCAGCAGCCCCGTAATAGCAGGAGGCGAGCAGTACTTC. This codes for CASSPVIAGGEQYF.

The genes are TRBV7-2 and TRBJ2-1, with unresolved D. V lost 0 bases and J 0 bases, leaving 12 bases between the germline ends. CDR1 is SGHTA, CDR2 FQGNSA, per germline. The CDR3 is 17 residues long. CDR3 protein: CASSLAKPWSSYNEQFF. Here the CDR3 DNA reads TGTGCCAGCAGCTTAGCGAAGCCCTGGAGCTCCTACAATGAGCAGTTCTTC.

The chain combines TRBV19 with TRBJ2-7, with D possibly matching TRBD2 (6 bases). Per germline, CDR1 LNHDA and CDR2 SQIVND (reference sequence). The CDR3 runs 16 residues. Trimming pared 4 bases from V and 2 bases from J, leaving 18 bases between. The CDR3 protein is CASSTNTGGFPYEQYF. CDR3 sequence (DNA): TGTGCCAGTAGTACGAATACAGGAGGGTTCCCCTACGAGCAGTACTTC.

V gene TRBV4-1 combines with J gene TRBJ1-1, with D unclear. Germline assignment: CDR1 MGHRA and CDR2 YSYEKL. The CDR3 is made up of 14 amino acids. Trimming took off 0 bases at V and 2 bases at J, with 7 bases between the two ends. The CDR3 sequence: CASSQDEVNTEAFF. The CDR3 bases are TGCGCCAGCAGCCAAGATGAGGTTAACACTGAAGCTTTCTTT.

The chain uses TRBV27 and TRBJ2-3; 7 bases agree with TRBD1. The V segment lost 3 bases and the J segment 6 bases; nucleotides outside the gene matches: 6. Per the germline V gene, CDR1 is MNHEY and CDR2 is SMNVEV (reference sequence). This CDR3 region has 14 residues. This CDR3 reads CASSFGTEGDTQYF. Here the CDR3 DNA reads TGTGCCAGCAGTTTTGGGACAGAGGGGGATACGCAGTATTTT.

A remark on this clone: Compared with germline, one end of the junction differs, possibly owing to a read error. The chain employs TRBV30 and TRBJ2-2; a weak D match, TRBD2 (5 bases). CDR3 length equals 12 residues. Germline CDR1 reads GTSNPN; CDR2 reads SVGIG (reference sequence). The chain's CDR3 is CAWSVTTGELFF. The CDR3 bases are TGTGCCTGGAGTGTAACCACCGGGGAGTTGTTTTTT.

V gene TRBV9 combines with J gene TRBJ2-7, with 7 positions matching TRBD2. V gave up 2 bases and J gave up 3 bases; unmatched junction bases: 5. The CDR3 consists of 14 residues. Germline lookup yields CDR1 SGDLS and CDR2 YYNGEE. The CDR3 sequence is CASSVQAGSYEQYF. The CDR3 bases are TGTGCCAGCAGCGTCCAAGCGGGGAGCTACGAGCAGTACTTC.

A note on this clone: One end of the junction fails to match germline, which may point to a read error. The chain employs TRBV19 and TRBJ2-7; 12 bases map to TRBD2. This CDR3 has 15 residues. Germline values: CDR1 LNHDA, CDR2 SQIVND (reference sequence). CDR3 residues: CASKRLAGDAYEQYF. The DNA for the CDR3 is TGTGCCAGTAAACGACTAGCGGGGGATGCGTACGAGCAATACTTC.

The CDR3 nucleotides are TGCAGCGTTGAAAGGGTAACAGGACAGAGCTCTGGAAACACCATATATTTT. Translated, it gives CSVERVTGQSSGNTIYF. This chain connects TRBV29-1 to TRBJ1-3; the D gene is possibly TRBD1 (6 bases). Germline CDR1 is SQVTM and CDR2 is ANQGSEA. V was shortened by 2 bases and J by 0 bases, with 17 bases between the two germline ends. The length of the CDR3 is 17 residues.

Here the CDR3 reads CASSLVGGEDSPLHF. DNA of the CDR3: TGTGCCAGCAGCTTGGTAGGGGGTGAGGATTCACCCCTCCACTTT. This chain joins TRBV7-3 and TRBJ1-6; TRBD1 might be the D (6 bases). The CDR3 runs 15 residues. V was cut by 3 bases and J by 8 bases, with 14 bases left in between. Germline loops: CDR1 SGHTA, CDR2 FQGTGA. Supplemented by reference TRBV7-3 and TRBJ1-6, the full variable domain reads GAGVSQTPSNKVTEKGKYVELRCDPISGHTALYWYRQSLGQGPEFLIYFQGTGAADDSGLPNDRFFAVRPEGSVSTLKIQRTERGDSAVYLCASSLVGGEDSPLHFGNGTRLTVT.

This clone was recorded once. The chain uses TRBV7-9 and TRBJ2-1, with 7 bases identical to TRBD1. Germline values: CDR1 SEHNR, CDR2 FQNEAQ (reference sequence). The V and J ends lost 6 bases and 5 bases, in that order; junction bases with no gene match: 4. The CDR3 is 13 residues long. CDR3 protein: CASRKTGDNEQFF. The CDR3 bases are TGTGCCAGCAGAAAAACAGGGGACAATGAGCAGTTCTTC.

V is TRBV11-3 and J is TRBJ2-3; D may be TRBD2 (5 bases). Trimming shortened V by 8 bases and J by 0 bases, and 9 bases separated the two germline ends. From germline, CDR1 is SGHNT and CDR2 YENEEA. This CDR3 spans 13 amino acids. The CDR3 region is CASRDTSTDTQYF. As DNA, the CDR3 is TGTGCCAGCCGGGATACTAGCACAGATACGCAGTATTTT.

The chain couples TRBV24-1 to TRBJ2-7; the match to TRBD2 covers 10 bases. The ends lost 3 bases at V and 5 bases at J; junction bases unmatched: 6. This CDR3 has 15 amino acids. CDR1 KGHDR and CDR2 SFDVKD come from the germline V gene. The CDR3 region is CATSDPSGSYNEQYF. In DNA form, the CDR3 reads TGTGCCACCAGTGATCCTAGCGGGAGTTATAACGAGCAGTACTTC.

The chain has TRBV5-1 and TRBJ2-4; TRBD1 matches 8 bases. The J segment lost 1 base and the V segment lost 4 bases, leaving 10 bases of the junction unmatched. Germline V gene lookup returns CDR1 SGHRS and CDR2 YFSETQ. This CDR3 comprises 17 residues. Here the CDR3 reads CASSQATGGGAKNIQYF. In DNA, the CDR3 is TGCGCCAGCAGCCAAGCCACAGGGGGTGGTGCCAAAAACATTCAGTACTTC. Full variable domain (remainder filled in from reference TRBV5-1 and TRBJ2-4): KAGVTQTPRYLIKTRGQQVTLSCSPISGHRSVSWYQQTPGQGLQFLFEYFSETQRNKGNFPGRFSGRQFSNSRSEMNVSTLELGDSALYLCASSQATGGGAKNIQYFGAGTRLSVL.

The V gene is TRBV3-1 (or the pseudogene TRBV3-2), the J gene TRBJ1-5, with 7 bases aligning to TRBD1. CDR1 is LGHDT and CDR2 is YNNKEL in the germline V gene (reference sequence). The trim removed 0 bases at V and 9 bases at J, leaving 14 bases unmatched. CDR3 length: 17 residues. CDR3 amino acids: CASSQDYETGASGPQHF. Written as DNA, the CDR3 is TGTGCCAGCAGCCAAGATTACGAAACAGGGGCTTCGGGGCCCCAGCATTTT.

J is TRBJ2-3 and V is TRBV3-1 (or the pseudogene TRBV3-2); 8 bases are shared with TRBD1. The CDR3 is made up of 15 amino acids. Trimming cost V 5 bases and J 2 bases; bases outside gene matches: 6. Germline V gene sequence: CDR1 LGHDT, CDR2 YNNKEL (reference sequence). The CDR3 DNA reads TGTGCCAGCAGCGCCCGGGACAGGTCCACAGATACGCAGTATTTT. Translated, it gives CASSARDRSTDTQYF.

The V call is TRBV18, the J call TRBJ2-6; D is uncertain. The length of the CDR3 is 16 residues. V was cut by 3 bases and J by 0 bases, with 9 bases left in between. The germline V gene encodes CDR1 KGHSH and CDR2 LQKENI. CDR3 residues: CASSPAGYSGANVLTF. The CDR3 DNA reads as TGTGCCAGCTCACCTGCAGGTTACTCTGGGGCCAACGTCCTGACTTTC.

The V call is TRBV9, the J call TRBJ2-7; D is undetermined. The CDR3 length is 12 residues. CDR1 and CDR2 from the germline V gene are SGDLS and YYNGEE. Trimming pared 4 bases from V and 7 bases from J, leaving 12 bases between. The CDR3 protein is CASSLPRREQYF. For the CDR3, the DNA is TGTGCCAGCAGCCTTCCTCGTCGGGAGCAGTACTTC. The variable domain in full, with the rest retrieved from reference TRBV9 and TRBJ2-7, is DSGVTQTPKHLITATGQRVTLRCSPRSGDLSVYWYQQSLDQGLQFLIQYYNGEERAKGNILERFSAQQFPDLHSELNLSSLELGDSALYFCASSLPRREQYFGPGTRLTVT.

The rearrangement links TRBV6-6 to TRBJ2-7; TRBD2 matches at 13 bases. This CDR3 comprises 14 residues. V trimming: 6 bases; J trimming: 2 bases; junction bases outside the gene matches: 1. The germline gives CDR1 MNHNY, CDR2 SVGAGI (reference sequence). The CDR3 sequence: CASRGTSGTYEQYF. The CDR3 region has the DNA TGTGCCAGCAGGGGGACTAGCGGGACCTACGAGCAGTACTTC.